These T cell receptor beta chains were read from a single sample in a study of blood T cell repertoires in COVID-19. Sequenced by immunoSEQ multiplex PCR; TCRdb stores in-frame clones only, minus some. The sample carries around 380,000 clones, roughly 86% recorded once. Sequenced: PBMCs or T cells enriched from blood (not recorded which). The receptors shown here come from a man aged 30-40 years who had recovered from COVID-19. CDR3s include the opening cysteine and the closing phenylalanine or tryptophan. D genes are given only for firm matches. The size field is filled for only some rows; it gives once, few, many or a size class.

TRBV5-1	.	.	TRBJ1-2	TGCGCCAGCAGCACGGACAGCTATGGCTACACCTTC	CASSTDSYGYTF
TRBV2	TRBD1	.	TRBJ1-2	TGTGCCAGCAGTCCTGCACCCCGGGGACAGGGAGGAGGCTACACCTTC	CASSPAPRGQGGGYTF
TRBV5-5	.	.	TRBJ1-2	TGTGCCAGCAGTTACGGAGACTTAGCTAACTATGGCTACACCTTC	CASSYGDLANYGYTF
TRBV5-4	.	once	TRBJ1-3	TGTGCCAGCAGCCCCGGACAGCTCTCTGGAAACACCATATATTTT	CASSPGQLSGNTIYF
TRBV2	.	.	TRBJ1-5	TGTGCCAGCTCGAATACATACTATAGCAATCAGCCCCAGCATTTT	CASSNTYYSNQPQHF
TRBV6-5	TRBD1	.	TRBJ1-2	TGTGCCAGCAGGAAAGGGACAGAGGCTAACTATGGCTACACCTTC	CASRKGTEANYGYTF
TRBV18	.	.	TRBJ1-6	TGTGCCAGCTCACCAATGAGAGGGCTGGATTCACCCCTCCACTTT	CASSPMRGLDSPLHF
TRBV5-1	.	.	TRBJ2-5	TGCGCCAGCAGCTTCCAGGGTTTGGAAGAGACCCAGTACTTC	CASSFQGLEETQYF
TRBV9	.	.	TRBJ2-6	TGTGCCAGCAGCGTTTGGGACTCACAGAGCTCTGGGGCCAACGTCCTGACTTTC	CASSVWDSQSSGANVLTF
TRBV29-1	.	.	TRBJ1-3	TGCAGCGTTTTAGGGGAAGAAGGAGACACCATATATTTT	CSVLGEEGDTIYF
TRBV6-1	TRBD1	.	TRBJ1-1	TGTGCCAGCAGTTCCCGACAGGGAACGCGCACTGAAGCTTTCTTT	CASSSRQGTRTEAFF
TRBV5-1	TRBD1	.	TRBJ2-1	TGCGCCAGCAGCTTGGAGGGCAGGGGGTCAGCGAATGAGCAGTTCTTC	CASSLEGRGSANEQFF
TRBV11-2	.	few	TRBJ1-2	TGTGCCAGCAGGACCATTACGAACAGGGTTGGTTATGGCTACACCTTC	CASRTITNRVGYGYTF
TRBV4-1	.	few	TRBJ2-7	TGCGCCAGCAGCCAAGATAGGCAGGGGCGAGGGGAGCAGTACTTC	CASSQDRQGRGEQYF
TRBV7-9	.	once	TRBJ1-3	TGTGCCAGCAGCACAGGGGGAAACACCATATATTTT	CASSTGGNTIYF
TRBV2	.	.	TRBJ1-1	TGTGCCAGCAGATACGGGGGAGGGAGTGAAGCTTTCTTT	CASRYGGGSEAFF
TRBV7-7	TRBD2	.	TRBJ2-1	TGTGCTAGCAGTCGTGGACTAGCCGATGAGCAGTTCTTC	CASSRGLADEQFF
TRBV6-6	.	.	TRBJ2-7	TGTGCTACTATGAAAGTCAGGGGTGAGCAGTACTTC	CATMKVRGEQYF
TRBV10-1	.	.	TRBJ1-2	TGCGCCAGCAGTGGGGGGACAACTGGGGGCTACACCTTC	CASSGGTTGGYTF
TRBV7-9	TRBD2	.	TRBJ2-1	TGTGCCAGCAGCTTAGAACTAGCGGCCAATGAGCAGTTCTTC	CASSLELAANEQFF
TRBV4-1	.	.	TRBJ1-4	TGCGCCAGCAGCCAAGAGGCTTATGCTAATGAAAAACTGTTTTTT	CASSQEAYANEKLFF
TRBV29-1	.	.	TRBJ1-2	TGCAGCGTTTTTAGCTATGGCTACACCTTC	CSVFSYGYTF
TRBV7-9	.	.	TRBJ1-1	TGTGCCAGCACCAAACAGGACAGCCGCGGGACTGAAGCTTTCTTT	CASTKQDSRGTEAFF
TRBV14	.	.	TRBJ1-1	TGTGCCAGCAGCCAAGGGGCAGGTCCCATGAACACTGAAGCTTTCTTT	CASSQGAGPMNTEAFF
TRBV6-5	TRBD1	.	TRBJ1-2	TGTGCCAGCAGAGGACAGGGGGCGAACTATGGCTACACCTTC	CASRGQGANYGYTF
TRBV9	.	.	TRBJ2-5	TGTGCCAGCAGCGTCGGCGGGCAAGAGACCCAGTACTTC	CASSVGGQETQYF
TRBV4-2	TRBD2	.	TRBJ2-3	TGTGCCAGCAGCCAAGAAAATGGACTAGCGGGGGGGCAGGATACGCAGTATTTT	CASSQENGLAGGQDTQYF
TRBV2	TRBD2	.	TRBJ2-3	TGTGCCAGCAGACTAGCGGGTAGCACAGATACGCAGTATTTT	CASRLAGSTDTQYF